Below are 10 T cell receptor beta chains sequenced from a single sample in a study of blood T cell repertoires in COVID-19. Generated by immunoSEQ multiplex PCR, the TCRdb table keeps only in-frame clones and is missing some. The table records 100,000 to 150,000 clones, around 88% of them present only once. Input material: peripheral blood. The source is a human donor in a cohort sampled during active COVID-19.

The chain uses TRBV6-6 and TRBJ1-1; no reliable D call. This CDR3 contains 13 residues. V was shortened by 6 bases and J by 0 bases, with 8 bases between the two germline ends. From germline, CDR1 is MNHNY and CDR2 SVGAGI (reference sequence). The CDR3 reads CASSRYMNTEAFF. CDR3 DNA sequence: TGTGCCAGCAGCCGATACATGAACACTGAAGCTTTCTTT.

This clone was seen a handful of times. The chain carries TRBV7-9 and TRBJ1-1; D may be TRBD1 (6 bases). CDR1 is SEHNR and CDR2 is FQNEAQ in the germline V gene (reference sequence). With 8 bases removed from V and 0 bases from J, the gap between germline ends came to 16 bases. The CDR3 is made up of 15 amino acids. The CDR3 is CASGSGATMNTEAFF. The CDR3 DNA sequence: TGTGCCAGCGGATCAGGGGCCACTATGAACACTGAAGCTTTCTTT.

This chain joins TRBV5-4 and TRBJ2-1, with a possible D match to TRBD2 (7 bases). Germline values: CDR1 SGHNT, CDR2 YYREEE (reference sequence). The CDR3 has 15 residues. Trimming cost V 2 bases and J 4 bases, with 13 bases left between them. The CDR3 coding sequence is TGTGCCAGCAGCTTAGGGGGGGGAGTATACAATGAGCAGTTCTTC. It is translated as CASSLGGGVYNEQFF.

This sequence joins TRBV10-1 and TRBJ2-2; 7 bases fit TRBD2. CDR1 WNHNN and CDR2 SYGVQD come from the germline V gene (reference sequence). This CDR3 is 14 amino acids long. Losses at the gene ends were 2 bases for V and 5 bases for J; bases not matched to a gene: 2. CDR3 protein: CASSEGRATGELFF. The CDR3, as DNA: TGCGCCAGCAGTGAGGGGAGGGCAACCGGGGAGCTGTTTTTT.

The chain recombines TRBV28 with TRBJ2-1, with 12 bases identical to TRBD2. The trim removed 8 bases at V and 8 bases at J, leaving 13 bases unmatched. The germline V gene encodes CDR1 MDHEN and CDR2 SYDVKM. CDR3 length: 16 residues. This CDR3 reads CASPPSGTSGLDEQFF. The CDR3 DNA reads as TGTGCCAGCCCGCCCTCCGGGACTAGCGGGTTGGATGAGCAGTTCTTC.

Here the CDR3 reads CASSVVATGELFF. The CDR3 DNA reads as TGTGCCAGCAGCGTGGTTGCGACCGGGGAGCTGTTTTTT. The chain employs TRBV5-6 and TRBJ2-2; D remains unclear. V lost 4 bases and J 5 bases, leaving 9 bases between the germline ends. Germline V CDR1 and CDR2: SGHDT, YYEEEE. The CDR3 totals 13 residues.

J is TRBJ2-5 and V is TRBV7-9, with D possibly matching TRBD1 (6 bases). In germline, CDR1 is SEHNR, CDR2 FQNEAQ (reference sequence). The CDR3 spans 15 residues. The V and J ends lost 4 bases and 1 base respectively, with 13 bases between them. CDR3 in DNA: TGTGCCAGCAGCTACAGACAGGCGAGCCAAGAGACCCAGTACTTC. It specifies CASSYRQASQETQYF.

The chain employs TRBV19 and TRBJ2-7; 10 nucleotides align to TRBD2. V lost 5 bases to trimming and J lost 1 base; unmatched junction nucleotides: 5. From germline, CDR1 is LNHDA and CDR2 SQIVND (reference sequence). The CDR3 is made up of 15 amino acids. Here the CDR3 reads CASSPIAGGSYEQYF. CDR3 DNA sequence: TGTGCCAGTAGTCCGATAGCGGGAGGATCCTACGAGCAGTACTTC.

The V call is TRBV28, the J call TRBJ2-7; maybe TRBD2 (7 bases). Germline V CDR1 and CDR2: MDHEN, SYDVKM. The V and J ends lost 7 bases and 6 bases respectively, with 16 bases between them. CDR3 length: 13 residues. The CDR3 DNA reads TGTGCCAGCACGAGGGGGGGGGTTGCCGAGCAGTACTTC. This translates into CASTRGGVAEQYF.

The chain employs TRBV28 and TRBJ2-6, with 9 bases identical to TRBD1. The CDR3 totals 21 residues. The V and J ends lost 8 bases and 3 bases, in that order; junction bases with no gene match: 23. Germline assignment: CDR1 MDHEN and CDR2 SYDVKM. CDR3 nucleotide sequence: TGTGCCAGCGAACCATACCGGACAGGGGAATTAGGGTTAGGTGGGGCCAACGTCCTGACTTTC. Translating gives CASEPYRTGELGLGGANVLTF.